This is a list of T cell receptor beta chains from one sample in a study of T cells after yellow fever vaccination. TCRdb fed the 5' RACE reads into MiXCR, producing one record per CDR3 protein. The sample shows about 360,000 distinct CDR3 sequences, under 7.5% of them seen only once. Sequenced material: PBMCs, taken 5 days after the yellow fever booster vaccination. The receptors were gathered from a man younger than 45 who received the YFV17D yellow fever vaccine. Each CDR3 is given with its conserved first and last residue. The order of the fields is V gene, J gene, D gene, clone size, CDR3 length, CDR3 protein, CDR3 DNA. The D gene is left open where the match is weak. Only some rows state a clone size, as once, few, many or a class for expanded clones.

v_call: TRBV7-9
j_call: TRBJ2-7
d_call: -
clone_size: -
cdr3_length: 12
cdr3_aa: CASSPHGEEQYF
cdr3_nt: TGTGCCAGCAGCCCACACGGCGAGGAGCAGTACTTC

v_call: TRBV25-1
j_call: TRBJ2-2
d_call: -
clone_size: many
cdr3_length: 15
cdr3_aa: CASSHRRGATGELFF
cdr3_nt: TGTGCCAGCAGTCACAGGAGGGGGGCCACCGGGGAGCTGTTTTTT

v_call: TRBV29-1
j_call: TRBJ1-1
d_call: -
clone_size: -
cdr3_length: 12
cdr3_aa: CSVDTPGAEAFF
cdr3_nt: TGCAGCGTTGATACTCCGGGAGCTGAAGCTTTCTTT

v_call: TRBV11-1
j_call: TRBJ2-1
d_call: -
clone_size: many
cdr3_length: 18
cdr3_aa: CASSPTFPDKGSYNEQFF
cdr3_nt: TGTGCCAGCAGCCCTACCTTCCCCGATAAGGGCTCCTACAATGAGCAGTTCTTC

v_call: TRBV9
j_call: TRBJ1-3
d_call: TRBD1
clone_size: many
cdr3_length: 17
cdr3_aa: CASSVRTRQGPGNTIYF
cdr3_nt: TGTGCCAGCAGCGTCCGGACAAGACAGGGACCTGGAAACACCATATATTTT

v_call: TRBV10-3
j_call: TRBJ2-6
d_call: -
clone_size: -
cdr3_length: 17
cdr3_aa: CAISESRRSSGANVLTF
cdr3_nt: TGTGCCATCAGTGAGTCGAGACGGAGCTCTGGGGCCAACGTCCTGACTTTC

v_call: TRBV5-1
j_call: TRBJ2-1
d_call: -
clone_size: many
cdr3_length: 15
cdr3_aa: CASSLGTGYGNEQFF
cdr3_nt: TGCGCCAGCAGCTTGGGGACGGGCTACGGGAATGAGCAGTTCTTC

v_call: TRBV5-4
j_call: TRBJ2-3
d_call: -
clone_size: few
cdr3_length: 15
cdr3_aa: CASSLAGLQVDTQYF
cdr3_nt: TGTGCCAGCAGCTTGGCAGGACTACAAGTAGATACGCAGTATTTT

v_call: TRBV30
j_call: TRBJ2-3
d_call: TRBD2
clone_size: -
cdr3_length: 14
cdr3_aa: CAWSVLAGTDTQYF
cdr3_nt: TGTGCCTGGAGTGTACTAGCGGGAACAGATACGCAGTATTTT

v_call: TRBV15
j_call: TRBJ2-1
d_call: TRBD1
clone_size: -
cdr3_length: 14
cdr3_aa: CATSTGGFGGEQFF
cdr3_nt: TGTGCCACCAGCACAGGGGGTTTTGGTGGTGAGCAGTTCTTC

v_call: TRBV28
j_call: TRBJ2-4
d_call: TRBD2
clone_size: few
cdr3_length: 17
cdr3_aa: CASTLGRGGRAKNIQYF
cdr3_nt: TGTGCCAGCACCCTCGGGCGTGGCGGGAGGGCCAAAAACATTCAGTACTTC

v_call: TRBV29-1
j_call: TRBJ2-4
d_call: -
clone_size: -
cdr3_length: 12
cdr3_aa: CSVVGGENIQYF
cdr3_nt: TGCAGCGTTGTTGGAGGTGAAAACATTCAGTACTTC

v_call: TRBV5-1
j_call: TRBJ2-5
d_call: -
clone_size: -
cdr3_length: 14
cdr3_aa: CASSKGESQETQYF
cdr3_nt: TGCGCCAGCAGCAAAGGAGAGAGCCAAGAGACCCAGTACTTC

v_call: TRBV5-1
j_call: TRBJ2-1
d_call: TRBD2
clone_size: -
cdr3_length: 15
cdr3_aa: CASQGTSGRAGEQFF
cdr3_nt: TGCGCCAGCCAGGGGACTAGCGGGAGGGCCGGTGAGCAGTTCTTC

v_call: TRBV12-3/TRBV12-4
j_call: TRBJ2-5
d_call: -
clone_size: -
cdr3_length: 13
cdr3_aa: CASSGGARATQYF
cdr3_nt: TGTGCCAGCAGTGGGGGGGCGAGGGCGACCCAGTACTTC

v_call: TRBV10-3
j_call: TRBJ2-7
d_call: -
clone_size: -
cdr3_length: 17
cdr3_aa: CAISGRGRGTPLYEQYF
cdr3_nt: TGTGCCATCAGTGGTAGAGGTAGGGGGACACCTCTCTACGAGCAGTACTTC

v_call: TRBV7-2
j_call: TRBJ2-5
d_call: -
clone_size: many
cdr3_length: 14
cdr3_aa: CASSPGWAVETQYF
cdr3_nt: TGTGCCAGCAGCCCCGGTTGGGCGGTAGAGACCCAGTACTTC

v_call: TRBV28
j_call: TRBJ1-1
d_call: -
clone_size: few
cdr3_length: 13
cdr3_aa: CASMPPGVTEAFF
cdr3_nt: TGTGCCAGCATGCCCCCCGGGGTAACTGAAGCTTTCTTT

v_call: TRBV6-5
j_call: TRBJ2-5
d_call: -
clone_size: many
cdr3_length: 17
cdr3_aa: CASSYSTPLSGQETQYF
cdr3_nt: TGTGCCAGCAGTTATTCCACTCCCCTTAGCGGACAAGAGACCCAGTACTTC

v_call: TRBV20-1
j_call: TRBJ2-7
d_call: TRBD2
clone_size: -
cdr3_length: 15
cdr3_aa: CSVTGLAGDPLEQYF
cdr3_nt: TGCAGTGTGACGGGACTAGCGGGGGATCCTCTCGAGCAGTACTTC

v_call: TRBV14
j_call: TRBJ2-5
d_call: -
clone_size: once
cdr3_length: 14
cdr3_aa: CTSRLSRTRETQYF
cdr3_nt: TGTACCAGCAGACTAAGCAGGACCCGAGAGACCCAGTACTTC

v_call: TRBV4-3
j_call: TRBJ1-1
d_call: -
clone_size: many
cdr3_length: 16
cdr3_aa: CASSQDSSGFDTEAFF
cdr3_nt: TGCGCCAGCAGCCAAGACTCATCCGGTTTTGACACTGAAGCTTTCTTT

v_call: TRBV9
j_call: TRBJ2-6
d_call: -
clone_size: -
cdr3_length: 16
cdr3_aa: CASSVSGAAGANVLTF
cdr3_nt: TGTGCCAGCAGCGTCTCAGGGGCTGCTGGGGCCAACGTCCTGACTTTC

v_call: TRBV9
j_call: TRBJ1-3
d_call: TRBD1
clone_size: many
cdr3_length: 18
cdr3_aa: CASSVVPGGHLSGNTIYF
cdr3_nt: TGTGCCAGCAGCGTAGTGCCAGGGGGCCATCTCTCTGGAAACACCATATATTTT

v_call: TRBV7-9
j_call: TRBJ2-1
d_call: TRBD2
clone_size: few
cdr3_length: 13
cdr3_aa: CASSLLAGGGQFF
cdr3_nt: TGTGCCAGCAGCTTGCTAGCGGGAGGGGGGCAGTTCTTC

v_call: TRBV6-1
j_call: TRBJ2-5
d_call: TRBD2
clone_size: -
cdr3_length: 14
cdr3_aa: CASNRLAAKETQYF
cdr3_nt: TGTGCCAGCAACCGACTAGCGGCAAAAGAGACCCAGTACTTC

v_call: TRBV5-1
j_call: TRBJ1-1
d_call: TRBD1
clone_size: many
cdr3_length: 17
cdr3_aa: CASSYSGTGSGTTEAFF
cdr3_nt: TGCGCCAGCAGCTATTCCGGGACAGGGAGTGGAACGACTGAAGCTTTCTTT

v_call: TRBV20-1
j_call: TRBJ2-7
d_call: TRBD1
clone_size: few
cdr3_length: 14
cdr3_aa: CSARPGQGTYEQYF
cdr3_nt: TGCAGTGCTAGACCGGGACAGGGGACCTACGAGCAGTACTTC

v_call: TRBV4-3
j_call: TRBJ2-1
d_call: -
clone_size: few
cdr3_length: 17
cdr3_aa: CASSQDRSVGYYNEQFF
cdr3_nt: TGCGCCAGCAGCCAAGATCGGTCGGTCGGTTACTACAATGAGCAGTTCTTC

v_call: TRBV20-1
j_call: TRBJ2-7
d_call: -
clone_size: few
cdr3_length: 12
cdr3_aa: CSARRPPVEQYF
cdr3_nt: TGCAGTGCTAGAAGGCCCCCGGTCGAGCAGTACTTC

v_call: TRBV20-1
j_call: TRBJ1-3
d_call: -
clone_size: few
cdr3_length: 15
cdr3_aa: CSARVSGYSGNTIYF
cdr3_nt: TGCAGTGCTAGAGTTAGTGGGTATTCTGGAAACACCATATATTTT

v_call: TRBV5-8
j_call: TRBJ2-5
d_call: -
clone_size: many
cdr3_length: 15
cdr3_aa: CASSLGSGEQETQYF
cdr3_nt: TGTGCCAGCAGCTTGGGCTCGGGAGAGCAAGAGACCCAGTACTTC

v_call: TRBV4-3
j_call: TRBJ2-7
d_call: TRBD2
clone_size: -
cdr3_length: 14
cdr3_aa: CASSLSGSRDEQYF
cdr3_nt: TGCGCCAGCAGCTTGAGCGGGAGTAGGGACGAGCAGTACTTC

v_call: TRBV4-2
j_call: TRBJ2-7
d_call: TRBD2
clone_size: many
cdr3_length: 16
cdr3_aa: CASSQGASGNSYEQYF
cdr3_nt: TGTGCCAGCAGCCAAGGGGCTAGCGGGAACTCCTACGAGCAGTACTTC

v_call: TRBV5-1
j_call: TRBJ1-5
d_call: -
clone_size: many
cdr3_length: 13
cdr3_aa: CASSLAGTGPQHF
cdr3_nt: TGCGCCAGCAGCTTGGCAGGGACCGGGCCCCAGCATTTT

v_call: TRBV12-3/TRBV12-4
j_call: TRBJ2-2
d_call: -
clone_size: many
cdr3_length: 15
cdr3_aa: CASIPGSSGPGELFF
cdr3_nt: TGTGCCAGCATTCCCGGAAGTTCGGGGCCCGGGGAGCTGTTTTTT

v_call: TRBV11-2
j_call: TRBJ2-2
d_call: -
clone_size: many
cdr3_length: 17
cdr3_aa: CASSLPEGEFGTGELFF
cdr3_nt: TGTGCCAGCAGCCTACCTGAAGGGGAGTTTGGAACCGGGGAGCTGTTTTTT

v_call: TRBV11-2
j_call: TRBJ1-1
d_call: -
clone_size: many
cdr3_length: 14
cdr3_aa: CASSGIGGDTEAFF
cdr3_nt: TGTGCCAGCAGCGGGATTGGGGGGGACACTGAAGCTTTCTTT

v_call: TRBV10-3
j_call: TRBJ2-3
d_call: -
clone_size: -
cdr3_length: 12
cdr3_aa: CAIGVALNTQYF
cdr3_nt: TGTGCCATCGGAGTCGCCCTAAATACGCAGTATTTT

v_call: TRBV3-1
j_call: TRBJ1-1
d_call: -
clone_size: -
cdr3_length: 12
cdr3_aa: CASSQGLAEAFF
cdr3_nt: TGTGCCAGCAGCCAAGGGTTAGCTGAAGCTTTCTTT

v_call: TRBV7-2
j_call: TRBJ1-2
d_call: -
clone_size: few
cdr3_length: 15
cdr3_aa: CASSLSPGLNYGYTF
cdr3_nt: TGTGCCAGCAGCTTATCCCCGGGCCTAAACTATGGCTACACCTTC

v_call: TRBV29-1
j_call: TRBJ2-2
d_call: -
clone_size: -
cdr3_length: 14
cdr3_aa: CSGQLRGNTGELFF
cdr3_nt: TGCAGCGGTCAGCTAAGAGGGAACACCGGGGAGCTGTTTTTT

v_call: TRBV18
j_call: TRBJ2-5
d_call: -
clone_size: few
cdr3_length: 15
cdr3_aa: CASSPGQGISETQYF
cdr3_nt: TGTGCCAGCTCACCGGGCCAGGGGATCTCTGAGACCCAGTACTTC

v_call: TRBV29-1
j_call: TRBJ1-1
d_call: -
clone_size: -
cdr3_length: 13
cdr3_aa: CSVEVSVNTEAFF
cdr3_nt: TGCAGCGTTGAAGTTTCGGTGAACACTGAAGCTTTCTTT

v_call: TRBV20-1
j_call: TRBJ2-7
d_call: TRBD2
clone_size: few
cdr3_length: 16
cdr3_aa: CSASSSVAGAPYEQYF
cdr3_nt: TGCAGTGCTAGCTCCTCGGTGGCGGGAGCCCCCTACGAGCAGTACTTC

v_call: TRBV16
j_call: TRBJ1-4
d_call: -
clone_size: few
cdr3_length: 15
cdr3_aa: CASSQSDLDQGKLFF
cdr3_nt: TGTGCCAGCAGCCAATCGGACCTAGATCAAGGAAAACTGTTTTTT

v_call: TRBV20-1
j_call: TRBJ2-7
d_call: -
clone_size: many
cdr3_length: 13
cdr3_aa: CSAPYEGSHEQYF
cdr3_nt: TGCAGTGCCCCGTATGAAGGGTCCCACGAGCAGTACTTC

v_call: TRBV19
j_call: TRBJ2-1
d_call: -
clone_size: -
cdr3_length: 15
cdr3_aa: CASTLGRGASREQFF
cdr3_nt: TGTGCCAGTACCCTAGGTCGGGGCGCCTCTCGGGAGCAGTTCTTC

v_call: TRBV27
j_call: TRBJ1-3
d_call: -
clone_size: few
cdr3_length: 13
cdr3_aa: CASSFTGGNTIYF
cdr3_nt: TGTGCCAGCAGTTTCACAGGAGGAAACACCATATATTTT

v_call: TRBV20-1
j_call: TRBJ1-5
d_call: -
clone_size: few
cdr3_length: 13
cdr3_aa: CSAMTIRNQPQHF
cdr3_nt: TGCAGTGCCATGACTATCCGCAATCAGCCCCAGCATTTT

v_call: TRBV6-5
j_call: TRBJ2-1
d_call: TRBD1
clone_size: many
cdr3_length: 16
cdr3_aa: CASSYLSPTGDGQQFF
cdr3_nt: TGTGCCAGCAGTTACCTCAGCCCGACAGGGGACGGTCAGCAGTTCTTC